Presented here are 21 T cell receptor beta chains from one specimen sequenced in a study of shared clonotypes between healthy human individuals. Using immunoSEQ multiplex PCR, the repertoire was profiled, and TCRdb retains in-frame clones only, with some absent. The sample has over a million clones; about three quarters are singletons. Sequencing input: memory CD4+ T cells sorted from blood. Subset given: CD45RA-negative fraction. The receptors here all came from a man aged 18 to 30 in good health.

The chain joins TRBV4-1 to TRBJ1-2, with 9 bases that match TRBD1. The germline V gene has CDR1 MGHRA and CDR2 YSYEKL. Losses at the gene ends were 0 bases for V and 4 bases for J; bases not matched to a gene: 9. The CDR3 runs to 17 residues. The CDR3 DNA reads as TGCGCCAGCAGCCAAGATCGAGGGACAGGGATTTTCTATGGCTACACCTTC. It specifies CASSQDRGTGIFYGYTF.

This clone occurred a few times. CDR3 sequence (DNA): TGTGCCAGCAGCTTAGCGCCCCAGACCACAGATACGCAGTATTTT. It specifies CASSLAPQTTDTQYF. The chain carries TRBV11-2 and TRBJ2-3; D uncertain. The CDR3 has 15 amino acids. V lost 1 base, J lost 2 bases, and 10 bases lay in between. CDR1 and CDR2 (germline): SGHAT, FQNNGV.

As concerns this clone: This sample also contains other DNA sequences that code for the same CDR3. The chain carries TRBV5-1 and TRBJ2-3, with D perhaps being TRBD1 or TRBD2 (5 bases each). V was clipped by 0 bases and J by 3 bases, with 11 bases between them. Germline CDR1 and CDR2: SGHRS and YFSETQ. The CDR3 loop spans 15 amino acids. Here the CDR3 DNA reads TGCGCCAGCAGCTTGGGGCTTGGGGGAACAGATACGCAGTATTTT. Protein: CASSLGLGGTDTQYF.

CDR3 DNA: TGCGCCAGCAGCTTGGTCGCGGCCACACAAGAGACCCAGTACTTC. Its translation is CASSLVAATQETQYF. The chain is built from TRBV5-1 and TRBJ2-5; D gene uncertain. V shed 0 bases and J shed 2 bases, with 11 bases lying between them. Germline V gene data show CDR1 as SGHRS and CDR2 as YFSETQ. The CDR3 is 15 residues long.

The J gene is TRBJ1-2, the V gene TRBV7-9, with TRBD1 matching 9 bases. V lost 1 base, J lost 8 bases, and 8 bases stayed unmatched. CDR3 size: 15 residues. Germline V lookup: CDR1 SEHNR, CDR2 FQNEAQ (reference sequence). CDR3 sequence: CASSLVGQGLKGYTF. CDR3 coding DNA: TGTGCCAGCAGCTTAGTCGGACAGGGGCTCAAAGGCTACACCTTC.

The rearrangement links TRBV5-8 to TRBJ2-5; TRBD2 might be the D (6 bases). Per the germline V gene, CDR1 is SGHTS and CDR2 is YDEGEE. Deletions cut 4 bases from V and 5 bases from J, with 12 bases between. The CDR3 length is 13 residues. The CDR3 is CASSGGLWETQYF. The DNA for the CDR3 is TGTGCCAGCAGCGGAGGACTATGGGAGACCCAGTACTTC.

This clone was recorded a few times. J is TRBJ2-7 and V is TRBV6-5, with a possible D match to TRBD1 (6 bases). The germline V gene has CDR1 MNHEY and CDR2 SVGAGI. Trimming left V 6 bases short and J 2 bases short, with 14 bases between. This CDR3 comprises 14 residues. The CDR3 here is CASSQAGVPYEQYF. Here the CDR3 DNA reads TGTGCCAGCAGCCAAGCAGGGGTCCCCTACGAGCAGTACTTC.

This chain links TRBV20-1 with TRBJ1-4; no definite D call. The CDR3 is 11 residues long. Deletions cut 7 bases from V and 7 bases from J, with 10 bases between. The germline gives CDR1 DFQATT, CDR2 SNEGSKA (reference sequence). The CDR3 reads CSGTYLEKLFF. Written as DNA, the CDR3 is TGCAGTGGGACCTATCTTGAAAAACTGTTTTTT.

J is TRBJ1-1 and V is TRBV5-6; 9 nucleotides align to TRBD1. CDR1 and CDR2 (germline): SGHDT, YYEEEE. CDR3 length: 12 amino acids. J gave up 11 bases and V 2 bases, and 4 bases lay outside the gene matches. CDR3 loop: CASSLLGQGAFF. In DNA, the CDR3 is TGTGCCAGCAGCTTATTAGGACAGGGGGCTTTCTTT. The full variable domain, with the rest looked up from reference TRBV5-6 and TRBJ1-1, is DAGVTQSPTHLIKTRGQQVTLRCSPKSGHDTVSWYQQALGQGPQFIFQYYEEEERQRGNFPDRFSGHQFPNYSSELNVNALLLGDSALYLCASSLLGQGAFFGQGTRLTVV.

This rearrangement joins TRBV11-2 to TRBJ1-6; 8 nucleotides match TRBD1. CDR1 and CDR2 (germline): SGHAT, FQNNGV. CDR3 length equals 14 residues. J was trimmed by 7 bases and V by 5 bases; bases with no gene match: 4. CDR3 region: CASSPGTGNSPLHF. The CDR3 DNA follows: TGTGCCAGCAGCCCCGGGACAGGAAATTCACCCCTCCACTTT.

About this clone itself: Mismatch with germline at one junction end may stem from a read error. V gene TRBV6-6 combines with J gene TRBJ1-1; no definite D call. This CDR3 region has 15 residues. Per germline, CDR1 MNHNY and CDR2 SVGAGI (reference sequence). CDR3 bases: TGTGCCATCAGTGAGTCAGACATTTCGAACACTGAAGCTTTCTTT. This translates into CAISESDISNTEAFF.

V gene TRBV29-1 combines with J gene TRBJ2-3, with D perhaps being TRBD1 or TRBD2 (5 bases each). The CDR3 totals 18 residues. The ends were cut back, 4 bases at V and 3 bases at J, with 26 bases in the middle. Germline CDR1 is SQVTM and CDR2 is ANQGSEA. CDR3 coding DNA: TGCAGCGTTGTAAGTGGACTGGGGCTCGGCAGTAGGACAGATACGCAGTATTTT. It codes for CSVVSGLGLGSRTDTQYF.

The table lists this clone with many counts. The chain carries TRBV5-1 and TRBJ1-4; 12 positions agree with TRBD1. This CDR3 region has 15 residues. V lost 4 bases and J lost 7; bases outside the gene matches: 5. CDR1 is SGHRS, CDR2 YFSETQ, per germline. The CDR3 DNA sequence: TGCGCCAGCAGCGACGGGACAGGGGGCACTGAAAAACTGTTTTTT. Translation gives CASSDGTGGTEKLFF.

This chain links TRBV5-8 with TRBJ2-6; D remains ambiguous. Germline lookup yields CDR1 SGHTS and CDR2 YDEGEE. V lost 3 bases, J lost 4 bases, and 14 bases lay in between. The CDR3 spans 16 residues. In nucleotides, the CDR3 is TGTGCCAGCAGCTCTCGGAGACTGACGGGGGCCAACGTCCTGACTTTC. It yields the protein CASSSRRLTGANVLTF.

The table lists this clone with a few counts. The same CDR3 arises from other DNA sequences in this sample as well. V and J are TRBV6-5 and TRBJ1-2, with 7 bases fitting TRBD1. This CDR3 has 13 residues. V shed 0 bases, J shed 5 bases, and the junction held 0 bases outside the gene matches. Germline V gene lookup returns CDR1 MNHEY and CDR2 SVGAGI. For the CDR3, the DNA is TGTGCCAGCAGTTACTCGACAGGGTATGGCTACACCTTC. Protein: CASSYSTGYGYTF.

To note about this clone: This could be a read error, since a much larger clone is one nucleotide away. The chain carries TRBV30 and TRBJ2-7; 7 bases line up with TRBD2. V gave up 0 bases and J gave up 6 bases; unmatched junction bases: 11. The CDR3 runs 15 residues. Germline CDR1 reads GTSNPN; CDR2 reads SVGIG (reference sequence). CDR3 DNA: TGTGCCTGGAGTGTCCTAGTGGGAGGGCCGGGCGAGCAGTACTTC. Its translation: CAWSVLVGGPGEQYF. Combining the CDR3 with reference TRBV30 and TRBJ2-7 gives the whole variable domain SQTIHQWPATLVQPVGSPLSLECTVEGTSNPNLYWYRQAAGRGLQLLFYSVGIGQISSEVPQNLSASRPQDRQFILSSKKLLLSDSGFYLCAWSVLVGGPGEQYFGPGTRLTVT.

The genes are TRBV19 and TRBJ2-1, with 10 bases lining up with TRBD2. CDR1 and CDR2 (germline): LNHDA, SQIVND (reference sequence). V was clipped by 2 bases and J by 15 bases; unmatched bases: 13. The length of the CDR3 is 15 residues. CDR3 coding DNA: TGTGCCAGTAGTATACTAACTAGCGGGACCCCCCCTGCGTTCTTC. Encoded protein: CASSILTSGTPPAFF.

This rearrangement joins TRBV9 to TRBJ2-7; tentative D call: TRBD2 (6 bases). CDR3 length: 12 residues. Germline values: CDR1 SGDLS, CDR2 YYNGEE. V gave up 5 bases and J gave up 5 bases, with 11 bases separating them. In DNA form, the CDR3 reads TGTGCCAGCAGTCTGGGAGGCCACGAGCAGTACTTC. As protein: CASSLGGHEQYF.

The chain uses TRBV4-1 and TRBJ1-2, with D possibly TRBD1 on 5 matching bases. The length of the CDR3 is 13 residues. Germline lookup yields CDR1 MGHRA and CDR2 YSYEKL. Trimming shortened V by 8 bases and J by 7 bases, and 17 bases separated the two germline ends. The CDR3 sequence: CASSAGPTPGYTF. CDR3 in DNA: TGCGCCAGCTCGGCGGGACCCACCCCTGGCTACACCTTC.

The chain couples TRBV7-2 to TRBJ2-3; 12 nucleotides agree with TRBD2. After removal of 2 bases from V and 1 base from J, the junction contained 7 bases not matched to a gene. The CDR3 loop spans 18 amino acids. Germline V lookup: CDR1 SGHTA, CDR2 FQGNSA. This chain's CDR3 is CASSLLTLAGGGTDTQYF. The CDR3 DNA is TGTGCCAGCAGCTTATTGACCCTAGCGGGGGGGGGCACAGATACGCAGTATTTT. Combining the CDR3 with reference TRBV7-2 and TRBJ2-3 gives the whole variable domain GAGVSQSPSNKVTEKGKDVELRCDPISGHTALYWYRQSLGQGLEFLIYFQGNSAPDKSGLPSDRFSAERTGGSVSTLTIQRTQQEDSAVYLCASSLLTLAGGGTDTQYFGPGTRLTVL.

This chain connects TRBV19 to TRBJ2-5, with 11 bases that match TRBD2. The V gene end was trimmed by 5 bases and the J gene end by 3 bases; junction bases not matched to a gene: 8. The CDR3 has 16 residues. The germline V gene has CDR1 LNHDA and CDR2 SQIVND (reference sequence). CDR3 protein: CASSPRGSGREETQYF. Written as DNA, the CDR3 is TGTGCCAGTAGTCCCCGTGGTAGCGGGAGGGAAGAGACCCAGTACTTC.